This TCR beta chain was sequenced during a study of regulatory T cells in long-lasting Graves disease (TCRdb year 2021). Study-wide context: Antithyroid drugs had been taken for less than 3 months by newly diagnosed Graves' disease patients. The study was registered as a clinical trial and conducted in China. A total of roughly 33 samples underwent TCR sequencing: around 13 from persistent and 20 from newly diagnosed Graves' disease patients. Patients with persistent Graves' disease were compared with patients with newly diagnosed Graves' disease using TCR sequencing and RNA sequencing of peripheral blood. General findings and caveats noted by the study authors: Persistent patients shared more public clonotypes among themselves (around 2,700) than newly diagnosed patients did (more than 950). Only peripheral blood was studied, because thyroid tissue, the primary lesion, was inaccessible. Sequencing and analysis were restricted to the TCR beta chain. Lower TCR Shannon entropy and fewer highly expanded clones were observed in persistent Graves' disease patients than in newly diagnosed patients, which suggested clonal expansion. Preferential use of TRBV28, TRBJ1-2 and TRBJ2-5 was observed in persistent disease, whereas TRBV20-1 and TRBJ2-1 were favored in newly diagnosed disease. The authors noted that the small sample size was a limitation that may lower accuracy.

Libraries were constructed by multiplex PCR. The listed sequencing device is Illumina HiSeq 4000. To build TCR beta libraries, CDR3 regions were amplified by Arm-PCR using iRepertoire HTBI primers. PCR products were gel purified before sequencing. On the study's bioinformatics: Gene usage analysis of CDR3 amino acid clonotypes relied on the roughly 64 TRBV and 15 or so TRBJ segments identified across samples. COPE and FqMerger were used to merge filtered high-quality paired reads into contigs. Contigs were aligned with BLAST to IMGT TRBV, TRBD and TRBJ reference genes, and CDR3 was defined per IMGT. Any clonotype with a frequency above 0.1% was classified as a highly expanded clone. Shannon entropy was used to measure repertoire diversity, and the Gini coefficient was used to measure V-J evenness. Public clonotypes were defined as clonotypes shared by more than one individual. The public reads were reanalyzed by TCRdb: fastp trimming at Q25, MiXCR alignment, in-frame beta chains only. Identical CDR3 protein sequences are pooled into one entry, listed with their most common genes and DNA. TCRdb's processing, not the authors' own work, is the source of the V and J calls. The sample profile shows roughly 610,000 distinct CDR3 sequences; 16% of them were found once. The ten top clones hold under 20% of the sample.

The sample's time point label, in plain terms: newly diagnosed GD, antithyroid drugs for less than 3 months. For both TCR sequencing and RNA sequencing, RNA was extracted from PBMCs using TRIzol. Graves' disease was diagnosed according to American Thyroid Association guidelines. Recruitment of patients was carried out at an endocrinology department in Xi'an, China. From each patient, approximately 10 milliliters of peripheral blood was collected into an EDTA anticoagulant tube. Ficoll Paque Plus density gradient separation was used to isolate PBMCs, and no further T cell sorting was done. An Agilent 2100 Bioanalyzer and agarose gel were used to assess RNA quality, and a NanoDrop 2000 was used to measure RNA concentration. Relative to germline, V is 6 bases shorter and J is 3 bases shorter, with 16 bases between their ends. The germline V gene supplies CDR1 MNHNS and CDR2 SASEGT. CDR3 length: 15 amino acids, cysteine to phenylalanine. Only CDR3 DNA remains: 45 bases, in frame from the first base.

This clonotype was found many times. Its antigen remains unidentified. Base qualities are not provided; no much larger clone lies one nucleotide away. The same data also contributed to another study, on T cells in Graves' hyperthyroidism and ophthalmopathy. Per that second paper: A patient counted as having stable Graves' hyperthyroidism if no progression to ophthalmopathy occurred over 18 months of follow-up. Hyperthyroidism patients were newly diagnosed, with disease duration under 2 months, and aged 18 to 65 years. Any patient with an uncontrolled infection, another autoimmune disease, pregnancy or lactation was excluded. Diagnoses relied on clinical symptoms, serum thyroxine and TRAb, thyroid ultrasound and orbital computed tomography. For the first round of RT-PCR on the TCR CDR3, the HTBI primer set was used together with the Qiagen OneStep RT-PCR kit. Most expanded thyroid clonotypes (frequency above 0.001) were also detected in blood, a finding suggesting that blood repertoires may reflect thyroid immune responses. A 13 V-J signature model separated ophthalmopathy from stable hyperthyroidism, with around 88% sensitivity and 81% to 82% specificity in cross-validation and 80%/75% in testing. In validation, progression to ophthalmopathy was predicted by the model with 70% to 71% sensitivity and 72% to 80% specificity, a median of about 6.8 months before onset. To identify TCR V-J signatures that set the groups apart, the researchers used a discovery cohort of 100 patients, made up of 40 to 45 with Graves' ophthalmopathy and about 55 with stable Graves' hyperthyroidism. An independent validation cohort of around 19 hyperthyroidism patients and 15 or so patients who later progressed to ophthalmopathy tested prospective prediction of ophthalmopathy. The 75 to 100 discovery patients were randomly split 7:3 into training and test sets. In addition, the study compared T-cell repertoires in thyroid tissue and in blood from about 6 Graves' hyperthyroidism patients. After sampling, hyperthyroidism patients received methimazole starting at 30 mg daily, and ophthalmopathy patients received high-dose intravenous methylprednisolone. A second multiplex PCR round built the libraries, followed by size selection and purification. Libraries were sequenced paired-end with 100 bp reads on an Illumina HiSeq2000. SOAPnuke was used to process the raw data, throwing out any read that contained adapters or uncalled bases, had a mean Phred below 15, or lacked an exact constant-primer or identifier match. COPE v1.2.5 was used to merge high-quality paired reads, and clonotypes were defined as unique nucleotide sequences. MiTCR v1.1 was used to align the clonotypes against IMGT TRBV, TRBD and TRBJ reference segments. The analysis included only V-J combinations with a frequency above 0.0001, which together covered around 99% of the repertoires. The TCS score was defined as the ratio of F50 (clonal expansion) to E x V (chaos), calculated using BLOSUM62-based TCRdist between CDR3 peptides within each V-J. Welch's t-statistics and random forest reduced some 510 V-J features to 10 to 15, which were used in a naive Bayes classifier (R e1071). Sample size was not statistically predetermined, and blinding of investigators to group allocation was not performed. TCR Vbeta CDR3 sequencing of some 140 peripheral blood samples (over 40 ophthalmopathy, about 75 hyperthyroidism and approximately 17 progressor patients) is reported in the paper.

Recombination connected TRBV6-1 to TRBJ2-3; perhaps TRBD1 is the D gene, with 6 bases matching. The sequencing used peripheral blood mononuclear cells (PBMCs), collected at new diagnosis, from a patient treated with antithyroid drugs. The TCR comes from a woman aged 30 to 39 with Graves disease. Donor details come from another sample of the same person, matched by shared clones. In nucleotides, the sequence is TGTGCCAGCAGAAGGGGGACCTGGACGACAGATACGCAGTATTTT. The resulting protein is CASRRGTWTTDTQYF.